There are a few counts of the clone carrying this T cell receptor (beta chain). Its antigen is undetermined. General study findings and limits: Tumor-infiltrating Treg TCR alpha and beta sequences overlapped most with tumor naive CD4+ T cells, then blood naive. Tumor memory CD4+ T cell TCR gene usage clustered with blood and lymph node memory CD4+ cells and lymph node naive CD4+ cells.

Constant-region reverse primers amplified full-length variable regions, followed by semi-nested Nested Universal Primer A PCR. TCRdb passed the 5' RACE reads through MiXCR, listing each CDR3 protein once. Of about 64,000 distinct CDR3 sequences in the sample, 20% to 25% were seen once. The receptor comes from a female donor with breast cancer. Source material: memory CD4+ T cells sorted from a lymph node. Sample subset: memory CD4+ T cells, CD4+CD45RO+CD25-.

The CDR3 DNA follows: TGTGCCAGCAGTTCAGTGAACAGGGGGTGGGCTTTCTTT. Residues: CASSSVNRGWAFF. This rearrangement joins TRBV6-5 to TRBJ1-1, with TRBD1 matching over 8 bases. With V trimmed by 4 bases and J by 11 bases, 9 bases remained unmatched. The CDR3 runs 13 residues. Germline loops: CDR1 MNHEY, CDR2 SVGAGI.